A selection of T cell receptor beta chains follows, all from one sample in a study of cytomegalovirus exposure and HLA in healthy donors. Libraries were prepared by immunoSEQ multiplex PCR; TCRdb keeps only in-frame clonotypes and omits some of them. The table lists around 170,000 clones, 82% of them singletons. Sequencing input: PBMCs. Every receptor here comes from a woman aged 18 to 35 in good health and CMV-seronegative. The CDR3 runs from the conserved cysteine through the conserved F or W. The order of the fields is CDR3 length, J gene, V gene, clone size, D gene, CDR3 protein, CDR3 DNA. D genes are given only for firm matches. Where a row states a size, it is once, few, many or the class of an expanded clone; other rows omit it.

15 TRBJ1-4 TRBV13 - - CASSLQGGGKEKLFF TGTGCCAGCAGCTTACAAGGGGGGGGGAAGGAAAAACTGTTTTTT
15 TRBJ2-1 TRBV7-3 few - CASSLAQGNYNEQFF TGTGCCAGCAGCCTTGCCCAGGGGAATTACAATGAGCAGTTCTTC
14 TRBJ1-1 TRBV18 once - CASSPQGGNTEAFF TGTGCCAGCTCACCCCAGGGCGGGAACACTGAAGCTTTCTTT
14 TRBJ2-5 TRBV21-1 - - CASSIKGIQETQYF TGTGCCAGCAGCATTAAGGGGATACAAGAGACCCAGTACTTC
12 TRBJ2-5 TRBV29-1 - - CSVRQGGETQYF TGCAGCGTCCGCCAGGGGGGAGAGACCCAGTACTTC
16 TRBJ1-2 TRBV14 - TRBD1 CASSQGDRELNYGYTF TGTGCCAGCAGCCAAGGGGACAGGGAGCTTAACTATGGCTACACCTTC
16 TRBJ2-7 TRBV19 few TRBD2 CASSDPFGTSGYEQYF TGTGCCAGTAGCGATCCTTTTGGGACTAGCGGTTACGAGCAGTACTTC
14 TRBJ1-2 TRBV6-1 - TRBD1 CASSRQGGAYGYTF TGTGCCAGCAGTCGTCAGGGGGGCGCCTATGGCTACACCTTC
18 TRBJ2-3 TRBV5-1 - TRBD1 CASSLGPRGTGAEDTQYF TGCGCCAGCAGCCTTGGACCAAGGGGGACAGGGGCCGAGGATACGCAGTATTTT
17 TRBJ2-7 TRBV7-8 - TRBD2 CASSSQSSGSKSYEQYF TGTGCCAGCAGCTCCCAGTCCAGCGGGAGTAAATCATACGAGCAGTACTTC
13 TRBJ2-1 TRBV29-1 - - CSVEVQGGNEQFF TGCAGCGTTGAGGTCCAGGGTGGAAATGAGCAGTTCTTC
16 TRBJ1-2 TRBV5-4 once - CASSLAMGLTNYGYTF TGTGCCAGCAGCTTGGCTATGGGACTGACTAACTATGGCTACACCTTC
15 TRBJ2-2 TRBV7-9 - - CASRPDTPDAGELFF TGTGCCAGCAGACCCGACACCCCCGACGCCGGGGAGCTGTTTTTT
15 TRBJ2-7 TRBV9 - TRBD2 CASSAGTSGSGEQYF TGTGCCAGCAGCGCCGGGACTAGCGGGAGTGGCGAGCAGTACTTC
17 TRBJ2-6 TRBV9 once - CASSVVGGSTGANVLTF TGTGCCAGCAGCGTAGTTGGGGGCTCAACCGGGGCCAACGTCCTGACTTTC
11 TRBJ1-1 TRBV28 - - CASLTGRKAFF TGTGCCAGCCTTACAGGGCGAAAAGCTTTCTTT
14 TRBJ1-6 TRBV5-1 - TRBD1 CASRGQGGNSPLHF TGCGCCAGCAGGGGACAGGGCGGAAATTCACCCCTCCACTTT
15 TRBJ2-7 TRBV7-9 - TRBD1 CASSNGQGTAYEQYF TGTGCCAGCAGCAATGGACAGGGGACTGCCTACGAGCAGTACTTC
13 TRBJ2-1 TRBV9 - - CASSVEELDEQFF TGTGCCAGCAGCGTAGAAGAACTCGATGAGCAGTTCTTC
16 TRBJ2-6 TRBV6-1 once TRBD1 CASSDSPGTGPNVLTF TGTGCCAGCAGTGATAGCCCCGGGACAGGCCCCAACGTCCTGACTTTC
11 TRBJ2-5 TRBV25-1 - - CAAGYQETQYF TGTGCCGCAGGGTACCAAGAGACCCAGTACTTC
15 TRBJ2-7 TRBV2 - TRBD2 CASSHNAGTSDQVRF TGTGCCAGCAGTCACAACGCCGGGACTAGCGACCAAGTGCGCTTC
15 TRBJ2-1 TRBV30 - TRBD2 CAWSVILAGHNEQFF TGTGCCTGGAGTGTAATCCTAGCGGGACACAATGAGCAGTTCTTC
17 TRBJ1-5 TRBV6-1 - - CASSEVPRGRAHQPQHF TGTGCCAGCAGTGAAGTACCCCGGGGGAGGGCCCATCAGCCCCAGCATTTT
16 TRBJ2-7 TRBV7-2 - TRBD2 CASSLYLAGPTYEQYF TGTGCCAGCAGCTTATACTTAGCGGGGCCGACCTACGAGCAGTACTTC
14 TRBJ2-5 TRBV11-3 - - CASSSGQNQETQYF TGTGCCAGCAGCTCCGGACAGAACCAAGAGACCCAGTACTTC
12 TRBJ2-7 TRBV2 - - CALRLADYEQYF TGTGCCCTCCGGCTAGCAGACTACGAGCAGTACTTC
16 TRBJ2-2 TRBV2 - TRBD1 CASRGTGAMYGGELFF TGTGCCAGCAGGGGGACAGGGGCGATGTATGGCGGGGAGCTGTTTTTT
13 TRBJ1-5 TRBV28 - - CASSFRGYQPQHF TGTGCCAGCAGTTTCCGGGGATATCAGCCCCAGCATTTT
16 TRBJ2-2 TRBV9 - TRBD2 CASSVEALADTGELFF TGTGCCAGCAGCGTAGAAGCACTAGCGGACACCGGGGAGCTGTTTTTT
12 TRBJ1-2 TRBV6-1 - - CAGKDSFYGYTF TGTGCCGGCAAAGACAGCTTCTATGGCTACACCTTC
16 TRBJ1-4 TRBV7-9 - - CASSFRGQRTNEKLFF TGTGCCAGCAGCTTTCGAGGACAGAGAACTAATGAAAAACTGTTTTTT
15 TRBJ1-2 TRBV6-1 - TRBD1 CASSDRQGGYYGYTF TGTGCCAGCAGTGACCGACAGGGTGGGTACTATGGCTACACCTTC
13 TRBJ2-7 TRBV29-1 - - CSVEGGRAYEQYF TGCAGCGTTGAGGGGGGACGCGCCTACGAGCAGTACTTC
16 TRBJ2-3 TRBV27 - TRBD2 CASSLSSGRAVDTQYF TGTGCCAGCAGTTTATCCAGCGGGAGGGCCGTGGACACGCAGTATTTT
15 TRBJ2-3 TRBV6-4 - TRBD1 CASSPQGIGTDTQYF TGTGCCAGCAGTCCACAGGGGATTGGCACAGATACGCAGTATTTT
15 TRBJ2-7 TRBV6-5 - - CASTPGRGSSYEQYF TGTGCCAGCACCCCGGGAAGGGGGAGCTCCTACGAGCAGTACTTC
13 TRBJ1-2 TRBV6-5 - - CASSKQTTYGYTF TGTGCCAGCAGTAAACAGACCACCTATGGCTACACCTTC
15 TRBJ2-7 TRBV28 - TRBD2 CASSSQAGGSYEQYF TGTGCCAGCAGTTCCCAAGCGGGAGGGTCCTACGAGCAGTACTTC
13 TRBJ2-7 TRBV10-1 - - CASSVSPPREQYF TGCGCCAGCAGTGTCTCCCCCCCGAGGGAGCAGTACTTC
15 TRBJ2-7 TRBV2 - - CASSPVLAGEYEQYF TGTGCCAGCAGTCCCGTCCTGGCGGGTGAATACGAGCAGTACTTC
17 TRBJ1-1 TRBV4-2 - - CASSQDGGGRMNTEAFF TGTGCCAGCAGCCAAGACGGAGGAGGGAGGATGAACACTGAAGCTTTCTTT
18 TRBJ2-7 TRBV4-1 - - CASSQDPFGQRNNYEQYF TGCGCCAGCAGCCAGGATCCCTTCGGACAACGAAATAACTACGAGCAGTACTTC
12 TRBJ2-7 TRBV29-1 once - CSVERQGREQYF TGCAGCGTTGAAAGGCAGGGCCGCGAGCAGTACTTC
11 TRBJ2-1 TRBV7-9 - - CASGSYNEQFF TGTGCCTCGGGCTCCTACAATGAGCAGTTCTTC
16 TRBJ2-1 TRBV12-5 - TRBD2 CASGFLAGGLDNEQFF TGTGCTAGTGGTTTTCTAGCGGGGGGGCTGGACAATGAGCAGTTCTTC
14 TRBJ1-6 TRBV15 - - CATSRDHRNSPLHF TGTGCCACCAGCAGAGATCACAGAAATTCACCCCTCCACTTT
17 TRBJ2-3 TRBV29-1 - TRBD2 CSVVRLAGLSERDTQYF TGCAGCGTTGTACGGCTAGCGGGACTGTCCGAGAGGGATACGCAGTATTTT
13 TRBJ1-2 TRBV30 - - CAWSAPGRGGYTF TGTGCCTGGAGCGCCCCCGGTCGAGGGGGCTACACCTTC
13 TRBJ2-7 TRBV5-6 - - CASSLEASSEQYF TGTGCCAGCAGCTTGGAAGCTAGCAGCGAGCAGTACTTC
13 TRBJ1-1 TRBV5-1 once - CASSYGGRTEAFF TGCGCCAGCAGTTATGGCGGGCGGACTGAAGCTTTCTTT
14 TRBJ2-5 TRBV7-6 - - CASSQMTGSETQYF TGTGCCAGCAGCCAAATGACAGGCTCGGAGACCCAGTACTTC